The clone carrying this TCR beta chain has ten or more counts. This record belongs to a study of T cell repertoires in cytomegalovirus infection. TCRdb called the reads again in MiXCR, with one record for every CDR3 protein. Of some 700,000 distinct CDR3 sequences in the sample, 35% to 40% are singletons; the top ten hold 2.5% to 3.5%. Germline lookup yields CDR1 MNHEY and CDR2 SMNVEV (reference sequence). V was pared by 8 bases and J by 6 bases, with 25 bases between. The CDR3 runs 16 residues. The specimen sequenced was PBMCs. The rearrangement uses TRBV27 and TRBJ1-2; D ambiguous. This clonotype was sampled from a human donor in good health (CMV status not recorded). Some clones in this sample may be carry-over from other donors' samples. The CDR3 DNA reads TGTGCCAGCGGTACCGCCCCGCGGCTTCACAACGATGGCTACACCTTC. Its protein is CASGTAPRLHNDGYTF.